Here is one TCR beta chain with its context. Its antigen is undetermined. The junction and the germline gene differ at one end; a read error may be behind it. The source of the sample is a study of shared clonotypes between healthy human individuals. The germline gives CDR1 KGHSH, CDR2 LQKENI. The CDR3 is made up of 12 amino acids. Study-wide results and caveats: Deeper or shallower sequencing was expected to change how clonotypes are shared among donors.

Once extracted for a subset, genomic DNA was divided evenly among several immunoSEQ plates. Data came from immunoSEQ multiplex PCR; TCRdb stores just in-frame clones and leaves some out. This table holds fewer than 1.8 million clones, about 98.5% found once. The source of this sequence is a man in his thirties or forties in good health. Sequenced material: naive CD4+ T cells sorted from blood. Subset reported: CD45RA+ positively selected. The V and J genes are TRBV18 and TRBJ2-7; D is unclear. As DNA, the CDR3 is TGTGCCAGCTCATCTCAGGCCCAGCCGGAATGCTTC. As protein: CASSSQAQPECF.